Listed here are 11 T cell receptor beta chains from one sample, sequenced in a study of T-cell memory formation after mild COVID-19. In TCRdb, the 5' RACE reads were re-called with MiXCR into one record per CDR3 protein. The table has about 400,000 distinct CDR3 sequences, around an eighth seen once. The sequencing sample was made of PBMCs or a T cell subset sorted from them (not recorded which). Source of these receptors: a man younger than 35 who had mild COVID-19 (a few samples of this study predate the infection). Cell type and time point are not known.

In this sample, this clonotype turned up a few times. This chain links TRBV5-1 with TRBJ2-1; 9 bases are shared with TRBD2. The CDR3 covers 14 residues. The junction had 7 bases not matched to a gene; V was cut back by 4 bases and J by 8 bases. CDR1 is SGHRS, CDR2 YFSETQ, per germline. Here the CDR3 DNA reads TGCGCCAGCAGCCCCCTTAGCGGGGGAGATGAGCAGTTCTTC. Amino acid sequence: CASSPLSGGDEQFF.

The CDR3 DNA sequence: TGTGCCACCAGCAGTGACAGGAGCGAGGGCTACACCTTC. The encoded protein is CATSSDRSEGYTF. V is TRBV15 and J is TRBJ1-2, with D perhaps matching TRBD1 (6 bases). Germline CDR1 is LNHNV and CDR2 is YYDKDF (reference sequence). Trimming left V 3 bases short and J 8 bases short, with 13 bases between. CDR3 size: 13 residues.

The rearrangement joins TRBV7-2 to TRBJ1-6, with 9 bases identical to TRBD1. CDR1 and CDR2 from the germline V gene are SGHTA and FQGNSA. This CDR3 contains 20 residues. The junction had 21 bases not matched to a gene; V was cut back by 1 base and J by 11 bases. The CDR3 sequence: CASSLDRIIGTGKFSAPLHF. DNA of the CDR3: TGTGCCAGCAGCTTAGATAGGATTATCGGGACAGGGAAATTTAGTGCACCCCTCCACTTT.

This clonotype was found once. The chain couples TRBV4-3 to TRBJ1-2; D remains unclear. V dropped 6 bases and J dropped 3 bases, with 23 bases sitting between them. This CDR3 contains 17 residues. Germline CDR1 and CDR2: LGHNA and YSLEER. CDR3 in DNA: TGCGCCAGCAGACCCGATAAAGGGTACGGGGATCACTATGGCTACACCTTC. This gives the protein CASRPDKGYGDHYGYTF.

The chain recombines TRBV5-6 with TRBJ2-2, with D maybe TRBD1 (6 bases). V was cut by 4 bases and J by 5 bases, with 24 bases left in between. The germline gives CDR1 SGHDT, CDR2 YYEEEE. This CDR3 is 18 amino acids long. Here the CDR3 reads CASSPLGGRAFITGELFF. The CDR3, as DNA: TGTGCCAGCAGCCCCTTAGGGGGACGGGCATTTATTACCGGGGAGCTGTTTTTT.

This clonotype was picked up a small number of times. The chain joins TRBV27 to TRBJ2-5; 8 nucleotides align to TRBD1. V shed 4 bases and J 5 bases; nucleotides not matched to a gene: 6. There are 14 residues in the CDR3. Germline V lookup: CDR1 MNHEY, CDR2 SMNVEV (reference sequence). This chain's CDR3 is CASSSGQGVETQYF. CDR3 sequence (DNA): TGTGCCAGCAGTTCCGGACAGGGTGTGGAGACCCAGTACTTC.

This chain joins TRBV7-8 and TRBJ2-5; TRBD2 might be the D (5 bases). Germline assignment: CDR1 SGHVS and CDR2 FQNEAQ. V gave up 1 base and J gave up 9 bases, with 24 bases separating them. The CDR3 is 17 residues long. The CDR3: CASSLESSGSRAGAQYF. Written as DNA, the CDR3 is TGTGCCAGCAGCTTAGAATCATCGGGATCCCGGGCAGGAGCCCAGTACTTC.

The rearrangement uses TRBV7-6 and TRBJ1-3; TRBD1 might be the D (6 bases). The CDR3 runs 14 residues. Trimming left V 3 bases short and J 0 bases short, with 6 bases between. Germline V gene sequence: CDR1 SGHVS, CDR2 FNYEAQ. CDR3 nucleotide sequence: TGTGCCAGCAGCTTGGGACACTCTGGAAACACCATATATTTT. Its protein is CASSLGHSGNTIYF.

This chain connects TRBV2 to TRBJ2-5; D unresolved. The germline V gene has CDR1 SNHLY and CDR2 FYNNEI. This CDR3 comprises 12 residues. V lost 7 bases to trimming and J lost 3 bases, with 9 bases between them. The CDR3 loop reads CASTKTEETQYF. Written as DNA, the CDR3 is TGTGCCAGCACTAAGACTGAAGAGACCCAGTACTTC.

This clonotype was recorded at least ten times. The chain carries TRBV5-1 and TRBJ2-7; D is possibly TRBD2 (5 bases). CDR1 SGHRS and CDR2 YFSETQ come from the germline V gene. Trimming stripped 4 bases from V and 3 bases from J, with 11 bases between. There are 13 residues in the CDR3. Here the CDR3 reads CASSPSAGYEQYV. The CDR3 DNA sequence: TGCGCCAGCAGCCCCAGCGCGGGCTACGAGCAGTACGTC.

This clonotype was found a few times. The rearrangement uses TRBV12-3 or TRBV12-4 and TRBJ1-6, with D unresolved. The CDR3 extends over 13 amino acids. Trimming cost V 6 bases and J 7 bases, with 10 bases left between them. The CDR3 reads CASSNAQNSPLHF. The CDR3 DNA is TGTGCCAGCAGCAACGCCCAAAATTCACCCCTCCACTTT.